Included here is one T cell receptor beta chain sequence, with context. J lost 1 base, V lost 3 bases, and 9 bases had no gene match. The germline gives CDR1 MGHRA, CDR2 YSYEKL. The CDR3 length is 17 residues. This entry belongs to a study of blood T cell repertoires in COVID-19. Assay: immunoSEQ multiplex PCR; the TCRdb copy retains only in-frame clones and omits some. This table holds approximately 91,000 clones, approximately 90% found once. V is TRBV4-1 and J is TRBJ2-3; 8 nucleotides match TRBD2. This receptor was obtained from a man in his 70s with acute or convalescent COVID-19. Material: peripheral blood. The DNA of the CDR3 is TGCGCCAGCAGCCACCCTGACGGGGGGGCGCGCACAGATACGCAGTATTTT. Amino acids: CASSHPDGGARTDTQYF.